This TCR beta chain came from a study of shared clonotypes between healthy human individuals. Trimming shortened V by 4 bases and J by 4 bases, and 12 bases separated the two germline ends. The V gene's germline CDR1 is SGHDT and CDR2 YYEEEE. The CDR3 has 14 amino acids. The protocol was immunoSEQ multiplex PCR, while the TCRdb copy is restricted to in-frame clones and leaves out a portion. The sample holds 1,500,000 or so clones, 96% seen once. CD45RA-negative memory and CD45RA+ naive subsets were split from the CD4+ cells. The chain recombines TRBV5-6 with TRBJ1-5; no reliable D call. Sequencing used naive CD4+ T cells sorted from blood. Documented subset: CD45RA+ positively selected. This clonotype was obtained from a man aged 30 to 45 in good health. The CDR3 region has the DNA TGTGCCAGCAGCAAAGGACGGTGGAATCAGCCCCAGCATTTT. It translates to CASSKGRWNQPQHF.